The 20 T cell receptor beta chains presented below share a single source sample, sequenced in a study of CD8+ T cells in alopecia areata (dated by TCRdb to the late 2010s). The receptor library was made with the immunoSEQ multiplex PCR assay. To provide template for TCR sequencing, every sample had RNA extracted and reverse transcribed into cDNA. What TCRdb holds here is the immuneACCESS table cut down to in-frame rearrangements. Part of the clones is not present; checked against another copy, under half of the missing clones reflect an unresolved V gene, and the others are unexplained. The sample table lists over 95,000 clones, 50% to 65% of them with a count of one. More than 3% of the sample is in the top ten clones. According to the study, the label for this sample's time point signals: roughly 24 weeks on oral tofacitinib. Per the publication, the treatment or condition label means: oral pan-JAK inhibitor, 5-10 mg twice daily.

The sample consisted of CD4+ T cells sorted from blood, taken at week 24, from a patient treated with tofacitinib. These receptors all come from a human donor with alopecia areata.

The V gene is TRBV29-1, the J gene TRBJ1-1; possibly TRBD1 for D (5 bases). The CDR3 is made up of 13 amino acids. V was trimmed by 7 bases and J by 6 bases, leaving 18 bases between them. Germline CDR1 SQVTM, CDR2 ANQGSEA. Here the CDR3 reads CSGGTHIGAEAFF. CDR3 in DNA: TGCAGCGGCGGGACCCACATCGGAGCTGAAGCTTTCTTT. The entire variable domain, with the rest obtained from reference TRBV29-1 and TRBJ1-1, is as follows: SAVISQKPSRDICQRGTSLTIQCQVDSQVTMMFWYRQQPGQSLTLIATANQGSEATYESGFVIDKFPISRPNLTFSTLTVSNMSPEDSSIYLCSGGTHIGAEAFFGQGTRLTVV.

This clone was detected only a few times. The rearrangement uses TRBV6-1 and TRBJ1-6; D gene ambiguous. The germline CDR1 and CDR2 sequences are MNHNS and SASEGT. V lost 0 bases and J lost 0, with 9 bases in between. The CDR3 is made up of 17 amino acids. For the CDR3, the DNA is TGTGCCAGCAGTGAAGCGGTCGGGGTCTCCTATAATTCACCCCTCCACTTT. Translated, it gives CASSEAVGVSYNSPLHF.

The chain combines TRBV11-1 with TRBJ2-6, with D tentatively TRBD1 or TRBD2 (5 bases each). Germline V lookup: CDR1 SGHAT, CDR2 FQDESV (reference sequence). V was shortened by 3 bases and J by 0 bases, with 12 bases between the two germline ends. This CDR3 comprises 17 residues. CDR3 protein: CASSFTGRSSGANVLTF. The CDR3 DNA is TGTGCCAGCAGCTTCACGGGACGGAGCTCTGGGGCCAACGTCCTGACTTTC.

The J gene is TRBJ2-1, the V gene TRBV6-5; TRBD1 aligns across 10 bases. Germline values: CDR1 MNHEY, CDR2 SVGAGI. The CDR3 has 16 amino acids. The V gene end was trimmed by 0 bases and the J gene end by 3 bases; junction bases not matched to a gene: 2. The CDR3 coding sequence is TGTGCCAGCAGTTACTCCCGGACAGGGGGCTACAATGAGCAGTTCTTC. Its protein is CASSYSRTGGYNEQFF.

The rearrangement joins TRBV6-5 to TRBJ2-7; the match to TRBD1 covers 9 bases. V trimming: 6 bases; J trimming: 4 bases; junction bases outside the gene matches: 10. CDR1 and CDR2 (germline): MNHEY, SVGAGI. The CDR3 runs to 15 residues. Here the CDR3 reads CASRPPGQGRYEQYF. CDR3 nucleotides: TGTGCCAGCAGACCTCCGGGACAGGGTCGTTACGAGCAGTACTTC.

V and J are TRBV11-2 and TRBJ2-2; tentatively, D is TRBD2 (5 bases). Germline V gives CDR1 SGHAT, CDR2 FQNNGV. The V and J ends lost 7 bases and 5 bases respectively, with 11 bases between them. The CDR3 loop spans 13 amino acids. In DNA form, the CDR3 reads TGTGCCAGCACCTCGACGGGGACCGGGGAGCTGTTTTTT. This codes for CASTSTGTGELFF.

On this clone itself: An end of the junction differs from the germline gene, which may be a read error. V usage is TRBV23-1 and J usage is TRBJ1-4, with D possibly matching TRBD1 (6 bases). TRBV23-1 is an ORF, and what it does is uncertain. The CDR3 loop spans 8 amino acids. The CDR3 region is CASSMDSF. CDR3 DNA sequence: TGCGCCAGCAGTATGGACAGTTTT.

This clone was found a few times. This chain links TRBV10-3 with TRBJ1-6; D gene uncertain. Trimming pared 0 bases from V and 3 bases from J, leaving 3 bases between. Per the germline V gene, CDR1 is ENHRY and CDR2 is SYGVKD. The CDR3 is 14 residues long. The CDR3 loop is CAISESNYNSPLHF. CDR3 nucleotides: TGTGCCATCAGTGAGTCCAACTATAATTCACCCCTCCACTTT.

The chain combines TRBV30 with TRBJ2-3; 8 positions match TRBD2. Trimming cost V 2 bases and J 8 bases; bases outside gene matches: 9. CDR1 and CDR2 (germline): GTSNPN, SVGIG (reference sequence). This CDR3 spans 14 amino acids. CDR3 in amino acids: CAWSSGGGQGTQYF. CDR3 DNA: TGTGCCTGGAGTTCGGGCGGGGGGCAAGGTACGCAGTATTTT.

The chain has TRBV15 and TRBJ2-5; D tentatively fits TRBD1 or TRBD2 (5 bases each). The V end lost 0 bases, the J end lost 5 bases, and 16 bases lay between the germline ends. This CDR3 comprises 16 residues. Germline loops: CDR1 LNHNV, CDR2 YYDKDF (reference sequence). CDR3 loop: CATSREGADLGETQYF. Written as DNA, the CDR3 is TGTGCCACCAGCAGAGAAGGGGCGGACTTAGGGGAGACCCAGTACTTC. Supplemented by reference TRBV15 and TRBJ2-5, the full variable domain reads DAMVIQNPRYQVTQFGKPVTLSCSQTLNHNVMYWYQQKSSQAPKLLFHYYDKDFNNEADTPDNFQSRRPNTSFCFLDIRSPGLGDTAMYLCATSREGADLGETQYFGPGTRLLVL.

The rearrangement uses TRBV11-3 and TRBJ1-6; 10 positions agree with TRBD1. CDR3 size: 15 residues. J gave up 9 bases and V 5 bases, and 7 bases lay outside the gene matches. Per the germline V gene, CDR1 is SGHNT and CDR2 is YENEEA. CDR3 DNA sequence: TGTGCCAGCAGCAACCGGGACAGGGGAACTTCACCCCTCCACTTT. Protein: CASSNRDRGTSPLHF.

About this clone itself: The same CDR3 also results from other DNA sequences found in this sample. The chain joins TRBV30 to TRBJ2-7, with D possibly TRBD1 on 6 matching bases. There are 12 residues in the CDR3. Germline-derived CDR1 and CDR2 are GTSNPN and SVGIG (reference sequence). Trimming pared 5 bases from V and 3 bases from J, leaving 11 bases between. The CDR3 region has the DNA TGTGCCTGGGCCAGGGGAAGCTACGAGCAGTACTTC. Translated, it gives CAWARGSYEQYF.

This chain links TRBV4-2 with TRBJ1-1; D uncertain. The CDR3 is 12 amino acids. Trimming pared 5 bases from V and 0 bases from J, leaving 4 bases between. Germline assignment: CDR1 LGHNA and CDR2 YNFKEQ. CDR3 loop: CASSDMNTEAFF. For the CDR3, the DNA is TGTGCCAGCAGCGATATGAACACTGAAGCTTTCTTT.

The V gene is TRBV18, the J gene TRBJ1-3; no definite D call. V was pared by 2 bases and J by 7 bases, with 15 bases between. The germline V gene encodes CDR1 KGHSH and CDR2 LQKENI. The CDR3 totals 15 residues. Here the CDR3 reads CASSPAGQGRNTIYF. The CDR3 DNA reads as TGTGCCAGCTCACCAGCAGGCCAAGGGCGGAACACCATATATTTT.

The chain has TRBV10-3 and TRBJ1-2, with 8 bases fitting TRBD1. V gave up 6 bases and J gave up 0 bases; unmatched junction bases: 9. The CDR3 loop spans 16 amino acids. Germline V gives CDR1 ENHRY, CDR2 SYGVKD. Written as DNA, the CDR3 is TGTGCCATCAGGCGGACAGGGCACAGAGCTAACTATGGCTACACCTTC. Amino acid sequence: CAIRRTGHRANYGYTF.

This chain links TRBV4-3 with TRBJ1-6; 8 nucleotides match TRBD1. The CDR3 is 14 amino acids. Germline CDR1 reads LGHNA; CDR2 reads YSLEER. Trimming cost V 4 bases and J 8 bases; bases outside gene matches: 4. The CDR3 DNA reads as TGCGCCAGCAGCCGTGGACAGGGTTATTCACCCCTCCACTTT. This sequence encodes CASSRGQGYSPLHF.

This clone has just one count. The V call is TRBV7-9, the J call TRBJ1-5, with a possible D match to TRBD1 (5 bases). The V gene's germline CDR1 is SEHNR and CDR2 FQNEAQ (reference sequence). Trimming took 5 bases from V and 6 from J, leaving 14 bases between them. The CDR3 loop spans 14 amino acids. The CDR3 DNA sequence: TGTGCCAGCAGCCCCGGGGCAGTTGCTCAGCCCCAGCATTTT. This codes for CASSPGAVAQPQHF. Filled out from reference TRBV7-9 and TRBJ1-5, the complete variable domain reads DTGVSQNPRHKITKRGQNVTFRCDPISEHNRLYWYRQTLGQGPEFLTYFQNEAQLEKSRLLSDRFSAERPKGSFSTLEIQRTEQGDSAMYLCASSPGAVAQPQHFGDGTRLSIL.

The chain joins TRBV4-2 to TRBJ2-1; D gene unclear. CDR1 is LGHNA, CDR2 YNFKEQ, per germline. Trimming shortened V by 1 base and J by 4 bases, and 14 bases separated the two germline ends. CDR3 length: 16 amino acids. CDR3 sequence (DNA): TGTGCCAGCAGCCAAGCAGGAGCACTCAAGTACAATGAGCAGTTCTTC. It codes for CASSQAGALKYNEQFF.

The J gene is TRBJ2-2, the V gene TRBV2, with D perhaps TRBD1 (5 bases). The germline V gene has CDR1 SNHLY and CDR2 FYNNEI. The CDR3 spans 12 residues. Trimming took 9 bases from V and 3 from J, leaving 8 bases between them. CDR3 protein: CARSRDTGELFF. DNA of the CDR3: TGTGCCAGAAGCAGGGACACCGGGGAGCTGTTTTTT.

V is TRBV10-3 and J is TRBJ2-5; 9 nucleotides line up with TRBD1. Germline V gene sequence: CDR1 ENHRY, CDR2 SYGVKD. The CDR3 length is 14 residues. The V gene end was trimmed by 10 bases and the J gene end by 2 bases; junction bases not matched to a gene: 8. Written as DNA, the CDR3 is TGTGCCACAGGACGGGGACAGGGTCAAGAGACCCAGTACTTC. The encoded protein is CATGRGQGQETQYF.